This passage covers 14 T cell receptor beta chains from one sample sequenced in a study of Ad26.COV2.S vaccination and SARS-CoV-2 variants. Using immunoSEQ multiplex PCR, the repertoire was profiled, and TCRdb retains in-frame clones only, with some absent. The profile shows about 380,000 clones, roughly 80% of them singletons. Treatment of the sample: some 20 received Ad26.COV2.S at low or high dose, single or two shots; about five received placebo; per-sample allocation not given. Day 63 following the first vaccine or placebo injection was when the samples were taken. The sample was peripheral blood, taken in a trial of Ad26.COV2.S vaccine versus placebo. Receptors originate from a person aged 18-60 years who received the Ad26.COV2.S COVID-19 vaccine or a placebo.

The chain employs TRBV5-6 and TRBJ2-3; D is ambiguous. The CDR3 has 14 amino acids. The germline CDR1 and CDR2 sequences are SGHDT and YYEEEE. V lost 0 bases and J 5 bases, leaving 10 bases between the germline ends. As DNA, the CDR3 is TGTGCCAGCAGCTTGGTAGCAACGGGAGATACGCAGTATTTT. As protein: CASSLVATGDTQYF.

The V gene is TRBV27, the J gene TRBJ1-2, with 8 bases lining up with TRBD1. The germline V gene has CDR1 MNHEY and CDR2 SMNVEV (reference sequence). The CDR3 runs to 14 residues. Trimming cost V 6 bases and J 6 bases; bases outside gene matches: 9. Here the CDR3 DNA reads TGTGCCAGCAGACCACTCGACAGGGGTGATGGCTACACCTTC. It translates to CASRPLDRGDGYTF.

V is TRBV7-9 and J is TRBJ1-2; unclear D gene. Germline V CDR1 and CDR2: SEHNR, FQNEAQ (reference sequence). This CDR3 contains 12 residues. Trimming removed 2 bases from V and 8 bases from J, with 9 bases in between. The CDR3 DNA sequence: TGTGCCAGCAGCTTATTCCAAAGGGGCTACACCTTC. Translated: CASSLFQRGYTF.

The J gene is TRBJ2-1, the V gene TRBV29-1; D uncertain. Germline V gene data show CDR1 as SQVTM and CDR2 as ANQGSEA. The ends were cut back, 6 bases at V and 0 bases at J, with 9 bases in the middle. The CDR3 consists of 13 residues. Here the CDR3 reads CSVRHSSYNEQFF. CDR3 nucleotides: TGCAGCGTACGGCATAGCTCCTACAATGAGCAGTTCTTC.

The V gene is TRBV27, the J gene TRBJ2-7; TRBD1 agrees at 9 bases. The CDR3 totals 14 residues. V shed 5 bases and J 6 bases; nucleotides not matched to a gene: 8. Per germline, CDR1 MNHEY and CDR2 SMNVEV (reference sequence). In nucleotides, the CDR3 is TGTGCCAGCAGTCCCCGTCGGACAGGGGTCGAGCAGTACTTC. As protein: CASSPRRTGVEQYF.

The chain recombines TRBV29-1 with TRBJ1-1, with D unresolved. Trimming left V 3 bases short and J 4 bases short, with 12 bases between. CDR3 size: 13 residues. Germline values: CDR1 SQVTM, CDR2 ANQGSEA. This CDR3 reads CSVDRIQSTEAFF. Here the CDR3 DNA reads TGCAGCGTTGACCGGATTCAGAGCACTGAAGCTTTCTTT.

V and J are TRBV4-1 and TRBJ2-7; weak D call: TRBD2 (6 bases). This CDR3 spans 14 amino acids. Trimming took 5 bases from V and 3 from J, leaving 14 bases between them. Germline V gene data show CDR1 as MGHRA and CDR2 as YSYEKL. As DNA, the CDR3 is TGCGCCAGCAGCTACCGGGACTCGGACTACGAGCAGTACTTC. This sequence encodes CASSYRDSDYEQYF.

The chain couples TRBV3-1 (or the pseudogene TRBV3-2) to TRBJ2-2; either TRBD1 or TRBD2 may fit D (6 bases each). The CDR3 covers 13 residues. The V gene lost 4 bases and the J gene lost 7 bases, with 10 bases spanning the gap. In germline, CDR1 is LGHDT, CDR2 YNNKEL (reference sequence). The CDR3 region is CASSLRGVGELFF. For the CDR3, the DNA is TGTGCCAGCAGCCTTAGGGGGGTCGGGGAGCTGTTTTTT.

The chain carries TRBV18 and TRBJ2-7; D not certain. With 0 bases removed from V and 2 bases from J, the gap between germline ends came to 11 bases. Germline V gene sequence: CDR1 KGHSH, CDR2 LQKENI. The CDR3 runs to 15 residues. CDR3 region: CASSPPLASTYEQYF. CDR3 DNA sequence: TGTGCCAGCTCACCACCGTTGGCTAGTACCTACGAGCAGTACTTC.

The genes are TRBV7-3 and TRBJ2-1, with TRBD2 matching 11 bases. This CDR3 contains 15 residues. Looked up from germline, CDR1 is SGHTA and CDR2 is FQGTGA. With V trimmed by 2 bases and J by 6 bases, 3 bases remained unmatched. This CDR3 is CASSLLAGGPNEQFF. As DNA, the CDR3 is TGTGCCAGCAGCTTACTAGCGGGGGGTCCCAATGAGCAGTTCTTC.

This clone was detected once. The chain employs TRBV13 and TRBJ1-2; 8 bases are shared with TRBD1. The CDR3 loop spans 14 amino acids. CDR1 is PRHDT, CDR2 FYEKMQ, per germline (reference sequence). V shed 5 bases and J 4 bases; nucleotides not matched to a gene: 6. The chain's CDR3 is CASSQGAGGYGYTF. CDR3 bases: TGTGCCAGCAGCCAGGGGGCTGGGGGCTATGGCTACACCTTC.

In DNA form, the CDR3 reads TGTGCCAGCAGCTTTCTCGGGACAGGGTATCTTCATTCGGGCTACACCTTC. This sequence encodes CASSFLGTGYLHSGYTF. This chain links TRBV7-9 with TRBJ1-2, with 9 bases fitting TRBD1. This CDR3 comprises 17 residues. The V and J ends lost 3 bases and 8 bases, in that order; junction bases with no gene match: 16. Germline V gene sequence: CDR1 SEHNR, CDR2 FQNEAQ (reference sequence).

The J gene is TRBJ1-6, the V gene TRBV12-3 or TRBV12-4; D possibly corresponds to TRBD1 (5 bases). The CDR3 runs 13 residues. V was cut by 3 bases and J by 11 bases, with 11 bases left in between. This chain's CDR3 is CASSFRGDAPLHF. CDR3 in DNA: TGTGCCAGCAGTTTCCGAGGGGACGCACCCCTCCACTTT.

The chain's CDR3 is CASIPSGHMGGMDTEAFF. The CDR3 region has the DNA TGTGCCAGCATTCCAAGTGGTCACATGGGGGGAATGGACACTGAAGCTTTCTTT. V is TRBV14 and J is TRBJ1-1, with a weak D call TRBD1 (5 bases). CDR1 is SGHDN and CDR2 is FVKESK in the germline V gene. This CDR3 spans 18 amino acids. With 7 bases removed from V and 3 bases from J, the gap between germline ends came to 27 bases. The full variable domain, with the rest looked up from reference TRBV14 and TRBJ1-1, is EAGVTQFPSHSVIEKGQTVTLRCDPISGHDNLYWYRRVMGKEIKFLLHFVKESKQDESGMPNNRFLAERTGGTYSTLKVQPAELEDSGVYFCASIPSGHMGGMDTEAFFGQGTRLTVV.